This TCR beta chain stems from a study of beta chain features in type 1 diabetes. The whole isolated RNA underwent reverse transcription, so sequencing captured expressed TCRB transcripts. The repertoire was sequenced with immunoSEQ multiplex PCR; TCRdb's copy has only in-frame clones and lacks some. The sample carries 640,000 or so clones, over 13% recorded once. The CDR3 has 16 residues. With V trimmed by 1 base and J by 4 bases, 9 bases remained unmatched. Germline CDR1 and CDR2: SGHDN and FVKESK. This clone has just a few counts. Its specificity is unknown. Study results and limitations: TCRB repertoires of naive, central memory and Treg cells appeared more similar among patients than among healthy donors. All four CD4+ subsets of Type 1 diabetes patients contained TCRB CDR3s that were moderately but significantly shorter. In patients and controls equally, PCR might favor templates that are shorter. Because the template was cDNA, high-expressing cells might be over-represented.

The specimen sequenced was naive CD4+ T cells from blood. The clonotype was recovered from a man aged 18 to 29 with type 1 diabetes. The chain recombines TRBV14 with TRBJ1-2; 7 bases align to TRBD1. The CDR3 coding sequence is TGTGCCAGCAGCCAAGCCGGGACAGCTCCTTCCTATGGCTACACCTTC. Protein product: CASSQAGTAPSYGYTF.